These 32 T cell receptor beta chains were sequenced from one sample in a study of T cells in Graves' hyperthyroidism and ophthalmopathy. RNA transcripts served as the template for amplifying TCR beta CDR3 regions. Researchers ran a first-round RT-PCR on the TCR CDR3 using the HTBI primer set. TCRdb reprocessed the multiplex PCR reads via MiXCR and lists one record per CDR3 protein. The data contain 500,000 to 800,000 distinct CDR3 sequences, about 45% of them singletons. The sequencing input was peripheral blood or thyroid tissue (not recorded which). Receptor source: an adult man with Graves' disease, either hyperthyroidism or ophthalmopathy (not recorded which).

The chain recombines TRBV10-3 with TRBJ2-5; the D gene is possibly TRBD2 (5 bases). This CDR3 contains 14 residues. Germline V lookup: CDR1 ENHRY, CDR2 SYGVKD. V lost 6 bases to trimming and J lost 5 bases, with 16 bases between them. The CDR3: CAISRAYGGETQYF. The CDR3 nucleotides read TGTGCCATCAGCCGAGCTTACGGCGGGGAGACCCAGTACTTC.

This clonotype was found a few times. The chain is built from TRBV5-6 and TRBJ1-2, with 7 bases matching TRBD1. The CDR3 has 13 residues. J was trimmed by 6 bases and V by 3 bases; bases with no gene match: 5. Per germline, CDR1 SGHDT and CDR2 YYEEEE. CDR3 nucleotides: TGTGCCAGCAGCTCAACAGGGGAACATGGCTACACCTTC. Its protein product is CASSSTGEHGYTF.

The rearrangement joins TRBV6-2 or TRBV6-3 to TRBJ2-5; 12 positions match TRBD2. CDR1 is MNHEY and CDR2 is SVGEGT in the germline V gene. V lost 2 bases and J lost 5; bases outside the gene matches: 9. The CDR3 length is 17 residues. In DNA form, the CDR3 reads TGTGCCAGCAGTTACGGGGCTAGCGGGGGGGCCGGGGAGACCCAGTACTTC. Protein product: CASSYGASGGAGETQYF.

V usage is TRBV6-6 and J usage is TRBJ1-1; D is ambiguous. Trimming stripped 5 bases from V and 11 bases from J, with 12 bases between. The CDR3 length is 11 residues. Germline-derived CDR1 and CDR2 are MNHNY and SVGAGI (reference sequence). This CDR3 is CASSEFRDAFF. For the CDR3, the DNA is TGTGCCAGCAGTGAATTTAGAGATGCTTTCTTT.

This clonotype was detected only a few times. For the CDR3, the DNA is TGCGCCAGCAGCTTAGCCGGGACATTGACGACGGCCTATGAGGGCTACACCTTC. It yields the protein CASSLAGTLTTAYEGYTF. J is TRBJ1-2 and V is TRBV5-1; D perhaps matches TRBD1 (6 bases). V was trimmed by 2 bases and J by 8 bases, leaving 28 bases between them. The CDR3 has 18 amino acids. Germline V gene data show CDR1 as SGHRS and CDR2 as YFSETQ.

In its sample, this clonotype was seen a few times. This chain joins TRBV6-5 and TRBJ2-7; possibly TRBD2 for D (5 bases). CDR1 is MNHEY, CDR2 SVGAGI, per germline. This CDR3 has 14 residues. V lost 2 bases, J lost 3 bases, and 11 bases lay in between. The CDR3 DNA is TGTGCCAGCAGTTACGGGGAGAGTGGCTACGAGCAGTACTTC. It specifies CASSYGESGYEQYF.

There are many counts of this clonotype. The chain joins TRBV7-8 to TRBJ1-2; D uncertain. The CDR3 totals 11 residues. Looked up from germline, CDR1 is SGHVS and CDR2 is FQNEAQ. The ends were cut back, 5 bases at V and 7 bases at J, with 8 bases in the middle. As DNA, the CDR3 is TGTGCCAGCAGCGCCCTCGGTGGCTACACCTTC. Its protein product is CASSALGGYTF.

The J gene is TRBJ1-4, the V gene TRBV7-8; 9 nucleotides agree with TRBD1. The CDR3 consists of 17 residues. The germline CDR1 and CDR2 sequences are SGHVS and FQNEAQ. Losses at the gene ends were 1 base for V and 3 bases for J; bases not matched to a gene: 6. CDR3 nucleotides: TGTGCCAGCAGCTTAGGCCGACAGGGGGGACCTAATGAAAAACTGTTTTTT. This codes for CASSLGRQGGPNEKLFF.

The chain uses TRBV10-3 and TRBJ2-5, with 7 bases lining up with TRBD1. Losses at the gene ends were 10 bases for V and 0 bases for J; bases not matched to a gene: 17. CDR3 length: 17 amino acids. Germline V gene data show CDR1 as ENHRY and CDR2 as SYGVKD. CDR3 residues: CANWTGPNTRYQETQYF. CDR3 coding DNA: TGTGCCAACTGGACAGGCCCTAATACCCGGTACCAAGAGACCCAGTACTTC.

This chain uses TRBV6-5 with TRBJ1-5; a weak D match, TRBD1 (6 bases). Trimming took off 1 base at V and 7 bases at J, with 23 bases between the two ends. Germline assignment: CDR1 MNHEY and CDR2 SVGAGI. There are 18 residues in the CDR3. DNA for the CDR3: TGTGCCAGCAGTTACTTGGGCTCTGCAGCAGGGGTGGGGCAGCCCCAGCATTTT. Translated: CASSYLGSAAGVGQPQHF.

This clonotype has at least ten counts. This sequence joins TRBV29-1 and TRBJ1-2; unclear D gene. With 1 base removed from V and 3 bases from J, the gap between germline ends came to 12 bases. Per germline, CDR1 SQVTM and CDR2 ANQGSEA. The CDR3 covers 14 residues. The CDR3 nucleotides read TGCAGCGTTGAAGGTGGTCGGCAAGACTATGGCTACACCTTC. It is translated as CSVEGGRQDYGYTF.

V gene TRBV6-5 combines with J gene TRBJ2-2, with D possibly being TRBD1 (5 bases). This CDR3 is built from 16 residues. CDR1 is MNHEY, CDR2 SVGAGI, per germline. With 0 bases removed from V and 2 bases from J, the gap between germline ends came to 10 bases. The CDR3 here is CASSYSVQVNTGELFF. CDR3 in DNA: TGTGCCAGCAGTTACTCTGTACAGGTTAACACCGGGGAGCTGTTTTTT.

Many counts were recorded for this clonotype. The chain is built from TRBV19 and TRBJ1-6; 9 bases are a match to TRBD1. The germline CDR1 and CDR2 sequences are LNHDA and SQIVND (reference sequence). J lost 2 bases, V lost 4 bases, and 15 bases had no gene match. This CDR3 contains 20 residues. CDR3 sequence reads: CASSNGPGQGSRTYNSPLHF. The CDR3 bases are TGTGCCAGTAGTAACGGACCGGGACAGGGAAGTCGGACCTATAATTCACCCCTCCACTTT.

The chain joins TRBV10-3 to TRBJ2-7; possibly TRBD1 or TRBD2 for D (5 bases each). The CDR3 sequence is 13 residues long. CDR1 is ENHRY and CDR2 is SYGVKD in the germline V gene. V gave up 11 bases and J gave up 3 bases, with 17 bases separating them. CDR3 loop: CAAGLGTSYEQYF. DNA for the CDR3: TGTGCCGCCGGGCTAGGGACGAGCTACGAGCAGTACTTC.

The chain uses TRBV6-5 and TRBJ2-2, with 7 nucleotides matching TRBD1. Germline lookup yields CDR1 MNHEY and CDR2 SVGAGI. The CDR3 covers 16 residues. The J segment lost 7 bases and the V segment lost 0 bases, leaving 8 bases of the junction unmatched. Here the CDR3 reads CASSYSTWDSSGELFF. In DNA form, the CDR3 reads TGTGCCAGCAGTTACTCGACCTGGGACAGTAGCGGGGAGCTGTTTTTT.

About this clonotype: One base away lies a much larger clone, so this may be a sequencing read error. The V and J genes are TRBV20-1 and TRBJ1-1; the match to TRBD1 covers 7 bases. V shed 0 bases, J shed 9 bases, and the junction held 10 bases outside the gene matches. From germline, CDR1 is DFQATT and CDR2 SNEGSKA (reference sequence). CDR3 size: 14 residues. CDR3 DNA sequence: TGCAGTGCTAGAGATATGGCAGGGGGAATTAAAGCTTTCTTT. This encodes CSARDMAGGIKAFF.

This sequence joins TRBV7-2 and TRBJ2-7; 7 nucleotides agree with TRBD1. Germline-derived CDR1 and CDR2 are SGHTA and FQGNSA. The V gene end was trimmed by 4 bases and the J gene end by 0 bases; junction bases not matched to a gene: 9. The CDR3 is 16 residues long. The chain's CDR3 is CASSWRTGLSSYEQYF. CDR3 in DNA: TGTGCCAGCAGCTGGCGGACAGGATTGAGCTCCTACGAGCAGTACTTC.

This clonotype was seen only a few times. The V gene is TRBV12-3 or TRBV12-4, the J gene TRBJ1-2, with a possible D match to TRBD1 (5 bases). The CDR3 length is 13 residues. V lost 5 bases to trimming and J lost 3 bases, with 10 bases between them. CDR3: CASSQGRYYGYTF. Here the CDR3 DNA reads TGTGCCAGCAGTCAGGGACGGTACTATGGCTACACCTTC.

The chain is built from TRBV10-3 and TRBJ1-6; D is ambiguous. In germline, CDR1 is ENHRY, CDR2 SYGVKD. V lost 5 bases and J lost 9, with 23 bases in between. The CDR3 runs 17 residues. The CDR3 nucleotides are TGTGCCATCAGTTACTCGATGCTACGGGGAAGGCGTTCACCCCTCCACTTT. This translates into CAISYSMLRGRRSPLHF.

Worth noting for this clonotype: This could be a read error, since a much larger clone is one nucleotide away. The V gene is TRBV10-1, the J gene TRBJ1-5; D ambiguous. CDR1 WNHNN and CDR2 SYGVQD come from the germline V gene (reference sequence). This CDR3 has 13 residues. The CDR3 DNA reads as TGTGCCAGCAGGTCGGACAGCAATCAGCCCCAGCATTTT. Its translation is CASRSDSNQPQHF.

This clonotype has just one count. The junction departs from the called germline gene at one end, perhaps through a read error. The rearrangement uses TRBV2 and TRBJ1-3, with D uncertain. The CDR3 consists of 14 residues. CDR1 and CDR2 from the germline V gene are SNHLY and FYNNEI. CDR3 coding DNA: TGTCCCAGCAGCGACCCGGGTGCCGGAAACACCATATATTTT. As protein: CPSSDPGAGNTIYF. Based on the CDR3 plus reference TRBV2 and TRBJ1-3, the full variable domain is EPEVTQTPSHQVTQMGQEVILRCVPISNHLYFYWYRQILGQKVEFLVSFYNNEISEKSEIFDDQFSVERPDGSNFTLKIRSTKLEDSAMYFCPSSDPGAGNTIYFGEGSWLTVV.

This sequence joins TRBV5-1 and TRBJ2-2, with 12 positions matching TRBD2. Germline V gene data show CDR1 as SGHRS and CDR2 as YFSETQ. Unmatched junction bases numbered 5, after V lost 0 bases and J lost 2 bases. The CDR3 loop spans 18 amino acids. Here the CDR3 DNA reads TGCGCCAGCAGCTTGGTCCCGACTAGCGGGGGAAACACCGGGGAGCTGTTTTTT. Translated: CASSLVPTSGGNTGELFF.

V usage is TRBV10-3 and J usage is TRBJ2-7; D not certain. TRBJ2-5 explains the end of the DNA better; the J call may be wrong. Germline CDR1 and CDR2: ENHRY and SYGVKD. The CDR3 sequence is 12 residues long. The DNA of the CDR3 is TGTGCCATCAGTGAGGAAGGGAAGACCCAGTACTTC. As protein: CAISEEGKTQYF.

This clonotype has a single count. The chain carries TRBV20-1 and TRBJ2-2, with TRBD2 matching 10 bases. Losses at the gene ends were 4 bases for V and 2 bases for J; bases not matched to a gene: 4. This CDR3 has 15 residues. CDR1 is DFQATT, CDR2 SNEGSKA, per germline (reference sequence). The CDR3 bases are TGCAGTGCTACGACTAGCGGGCCTAACACCGGGGAGCTGTTTTTT. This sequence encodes CSATTSGPNTGELFF.

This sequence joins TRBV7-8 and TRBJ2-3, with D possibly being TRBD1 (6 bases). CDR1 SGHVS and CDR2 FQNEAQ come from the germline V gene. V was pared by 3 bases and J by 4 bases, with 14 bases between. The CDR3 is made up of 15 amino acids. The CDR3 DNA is TGTGCCAGCAGCTTGGACAGACGACGGCCAGATACGCAGTATTTT. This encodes CASSLDRRRPDTQYF.

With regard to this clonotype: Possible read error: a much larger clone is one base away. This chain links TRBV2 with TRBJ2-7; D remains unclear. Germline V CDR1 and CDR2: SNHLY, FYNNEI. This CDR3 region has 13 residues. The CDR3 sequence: CASILDFTYGQYF. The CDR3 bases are TGTGCCAGCATCCTAGACTTCACCTACGGGCAGTACTTC.

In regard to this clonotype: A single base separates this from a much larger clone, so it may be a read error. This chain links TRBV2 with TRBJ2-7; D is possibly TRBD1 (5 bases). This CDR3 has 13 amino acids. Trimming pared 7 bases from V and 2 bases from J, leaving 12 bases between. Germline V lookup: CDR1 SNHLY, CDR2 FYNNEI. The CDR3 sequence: CASMMGPAYEQYF. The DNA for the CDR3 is TGTGCCAGCATGATGGGGCCAGCCTACGAGCAGTACTTC.

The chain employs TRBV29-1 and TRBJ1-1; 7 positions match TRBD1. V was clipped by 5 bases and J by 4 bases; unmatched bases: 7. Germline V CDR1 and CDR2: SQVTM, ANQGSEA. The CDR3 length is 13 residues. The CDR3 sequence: CSVSETGTTEAFF. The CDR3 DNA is TGCAGCGTTTCAGAGACAGGGACCACTGAAGCTTTCTTT.

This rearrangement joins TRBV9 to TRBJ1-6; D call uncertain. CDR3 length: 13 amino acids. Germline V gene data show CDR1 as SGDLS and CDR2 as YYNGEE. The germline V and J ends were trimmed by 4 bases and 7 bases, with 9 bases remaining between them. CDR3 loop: CASSLRANSPLHF. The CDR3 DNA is TGTGCCAGCAGCCTTCGGGCCAATTCACCCCTCCACTTT.

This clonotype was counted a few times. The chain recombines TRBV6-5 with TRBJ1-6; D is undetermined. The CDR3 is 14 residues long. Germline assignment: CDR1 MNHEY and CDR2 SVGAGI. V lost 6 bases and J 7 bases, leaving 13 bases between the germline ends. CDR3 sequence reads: CASSPGENNSPLHF. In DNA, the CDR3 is TGTGCCAGCAGCCCGGGAGAGAACAATTCACCCCTCCACTTT.

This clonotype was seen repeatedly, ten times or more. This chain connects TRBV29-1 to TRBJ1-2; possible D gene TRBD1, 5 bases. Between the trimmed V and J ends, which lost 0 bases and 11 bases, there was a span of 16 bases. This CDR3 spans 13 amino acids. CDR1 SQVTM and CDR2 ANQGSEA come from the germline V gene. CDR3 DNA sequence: TGCAGCGTTGAAGATCCCGGGACGGGAAAGTACACCTTC. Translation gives CSVEDPGTGKYTF.

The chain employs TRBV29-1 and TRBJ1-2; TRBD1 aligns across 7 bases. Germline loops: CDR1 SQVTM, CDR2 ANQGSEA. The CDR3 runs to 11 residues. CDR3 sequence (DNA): TGCAGGGTACAGGGGACGTCTGGCTACACCTTC. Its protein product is CRVQGTSGYTF.